This TCR beta chain stems from a study of cytomegalovirus exposure and HLA in healthy donors. Germline assignment: CDR1 SGHRS and CDR2 YFSETQ. CDR3 length: 14 residues. V gave up 0 bases and J gave up 0 bases, with 5 bases separating them. On this clone itself: The antigen is not known.

TCRdb's table, derived via immunoSEQ multiplex PCR, lists solely in-frame clones and lacks some. Of about 120,000 clones in the sample, around nine tenths were seen once. The donors were part of the roughly 130-subject validation cohort, which stood apart from the approximately 700-subject first cohort. Overall study results and limits: Many donors carried some public TCRs, although rarity characterized most TCR sequences. There were about 160 TCR beta chains listed as cytomegalovirus-associated.

This clonotype was sampled from a woman under 30 in good health and CMV-seropositive. This chain uses TRBV5-1 with TRBJ2-3; D is uncertain. The sequenced sample consisted of PBMCs. DNA for the CDR3: TGCGCCAGCAGCTTGGACGGGAGCACAGATACGCAGTATTTT. Amino acids: CASSLDGSTDTQYF.